This T cell receptor (beta chain) derives from a study of OX40 agonist ivuxolimab in advanced cancers. Here immunoSEQ multiplex PCR was the method, and the copy in TCRdb shows in-frame clones only, minus some. Here the sample spans 45,000 to 50,000 clones, more than 80% being singletons. Trimming pared 1 base from V and 7 bases from J, leaving 11 bases between. Germline assignment: CDR1 MGHRA and CDR2 YSYEKL. This CDR3 spans 14 amino acids. This chain joins TRBV4-1 and TRBJ1-5, with D possibly TRBD1 on 6 matching bases. Sequenced here: CD4+ or CD8+ T cells sorted from blood, sampled in a trial of the OX40 agonist ivuxolimab. This clonotype was sampled from an adult with an advanced solid tumor such as melanoma, head and neck, liver or kidney cancer. CDR3 nucleotides: TGCGCCAGCAGCCAAGTTGGGGGGCAACAGCCCCAGCATTTT. Amino acids: CASSQVGGQQPQHF.